The subject of this entry is one T cell receptor beta chain. The CDR3 length is 15 residues. V lost 5 bases and J lost 6, with 19 bases in between. CDR1 and CDR2 (germline): SGHAT, FQNNGV. Sequencing used immunoSEQ multiplex PCR; TCRdb keeps in-frame clones, though not all of them. This sample has 720,000 or so clones, with 70% to 90% found just once. This sample was taken from a study of shared T cell receptors in the human thymus. The sample was also reused in another study, on human thymus T cells.

The chain recombines TRBV11-2 with TRBJ1-1; unclear D gene. The TCR comes from a girl younger than two with a congenital heart defect. Material: thymocytes. The CDR3 DNA is TGTGCCAGCAGCCCTACAGCCAGCTTCACCCCTGAAGCTTTCTTT. Protein sequence: CASSPTASFTPEAFF.